This T cell receptor (beta chain) was recorded in a study of beta chain features in type 1 diabetes. Findings and caveats of the study: Insertion counts at VDJ junctions were lower in type 1 diabetes patients, who also showed more deletions there. Researchers report that Type 1 diabetes patients had moderately but significantly shorter TCRB CDR3s across all four CD4+ subsets. cDNA sequencing could over-represent cells with high TCR expression.

Expressed TCRB transcripts were sequenced because the entire RNA isolate underwent reverse transcription. The table came from immunoSEQ multiplex PCR; TCRdb's copy has only in-frame clones and leaves some out. The table shows a few hundred thousand clones, with roughly a quarter occurring only once. Concerning this clone itself: What it recognizes is unknown.

CD4+ naive, central memory, regulatory and stem cell-like memory subsets were isolated by sorting on CD45RO/CCR7/CD25/CD127/CD95/CD27. CDR1 and CDR2 (germline): SGHNT, YYREEE (reference sequence). This CDR3 contains 16 residues. Trimming removed 0 bases from V and 0 bases from J; junction bases left unmatched: 4. The rearrangement uses TRBV5-4 and TRBJ2-7; TRBD1 agrees at 9 bases. The TCR sequence derives from a woman in her twenties or thirties with type 1 diabetes. Sequencing was done on a sample of naive CD4+ T cells from blood. The CDR3 here is CASSLADRGHSYEQYF. In DNA form, the CDR3 reads TGTGCCAGCAGCTTGGCGGACAGGGGACACTCCTACGAGCAGTACTTC.